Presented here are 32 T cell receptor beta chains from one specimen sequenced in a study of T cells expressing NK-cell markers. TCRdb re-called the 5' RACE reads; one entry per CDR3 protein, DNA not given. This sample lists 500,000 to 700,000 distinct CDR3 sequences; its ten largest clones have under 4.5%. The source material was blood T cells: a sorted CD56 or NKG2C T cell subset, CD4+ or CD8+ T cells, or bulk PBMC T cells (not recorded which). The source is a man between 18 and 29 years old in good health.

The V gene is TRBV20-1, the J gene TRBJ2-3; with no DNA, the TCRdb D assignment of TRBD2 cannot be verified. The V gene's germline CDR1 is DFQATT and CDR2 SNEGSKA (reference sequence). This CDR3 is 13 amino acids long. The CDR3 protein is CSARDPGGVTQYF.

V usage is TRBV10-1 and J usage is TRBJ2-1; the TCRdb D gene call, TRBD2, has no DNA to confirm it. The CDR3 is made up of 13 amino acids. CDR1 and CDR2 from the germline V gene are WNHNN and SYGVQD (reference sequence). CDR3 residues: CASRPSGGNEQFF.

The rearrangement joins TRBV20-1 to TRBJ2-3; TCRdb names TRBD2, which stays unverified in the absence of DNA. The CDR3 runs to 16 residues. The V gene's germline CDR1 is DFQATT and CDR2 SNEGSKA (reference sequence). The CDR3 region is CSARRRGLAGRDTQYF.

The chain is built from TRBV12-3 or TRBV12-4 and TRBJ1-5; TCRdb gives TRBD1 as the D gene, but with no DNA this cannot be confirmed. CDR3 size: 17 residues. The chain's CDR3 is CASSLDDREGFFQPQHF.

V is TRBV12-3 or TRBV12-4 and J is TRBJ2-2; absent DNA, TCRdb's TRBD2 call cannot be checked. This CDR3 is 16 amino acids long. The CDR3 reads CASSGTSGKVTGELFF.

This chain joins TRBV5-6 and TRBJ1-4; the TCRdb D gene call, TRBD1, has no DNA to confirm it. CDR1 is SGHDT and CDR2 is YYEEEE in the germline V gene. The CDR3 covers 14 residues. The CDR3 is CASSPTGKDEKLFF.

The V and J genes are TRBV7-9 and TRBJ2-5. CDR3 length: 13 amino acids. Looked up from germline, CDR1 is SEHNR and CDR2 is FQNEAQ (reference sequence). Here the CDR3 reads CASSLGVRETQYF.

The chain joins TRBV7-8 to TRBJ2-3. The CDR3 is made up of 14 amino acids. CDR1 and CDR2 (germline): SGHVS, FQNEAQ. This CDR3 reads CASSLVPGLDTQYF. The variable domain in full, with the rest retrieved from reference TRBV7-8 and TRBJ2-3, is GAGVSQSPRYKVAKRGQDVALRCDPISGHVSLFWYQQALGQGPEFLTYFQNEAQLDKSGLPSDRFFAERPEGSVSTLKIQRTQQEDSAVYLCASSLVPGLDTQYFGPGTRLTVL.

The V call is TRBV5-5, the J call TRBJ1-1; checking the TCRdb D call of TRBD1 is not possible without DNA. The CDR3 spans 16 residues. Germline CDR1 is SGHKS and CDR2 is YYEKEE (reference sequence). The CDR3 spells CASSLAPQGGRTEAFF.

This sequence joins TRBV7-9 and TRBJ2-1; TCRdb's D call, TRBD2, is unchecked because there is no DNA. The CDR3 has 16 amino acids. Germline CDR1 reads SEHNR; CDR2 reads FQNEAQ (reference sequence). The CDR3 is CASSPRLAGAHNEQFF.

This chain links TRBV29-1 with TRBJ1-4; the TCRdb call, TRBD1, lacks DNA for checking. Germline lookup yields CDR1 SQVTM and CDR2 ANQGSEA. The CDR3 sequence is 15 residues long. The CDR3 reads CSVGGIDSLNEKLFF.

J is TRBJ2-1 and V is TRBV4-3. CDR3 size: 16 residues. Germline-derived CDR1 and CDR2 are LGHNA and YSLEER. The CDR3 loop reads CASSQDHAGVLNEQFF.

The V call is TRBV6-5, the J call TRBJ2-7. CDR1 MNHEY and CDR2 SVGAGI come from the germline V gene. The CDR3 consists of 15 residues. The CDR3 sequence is CASSYLNQPLKLWYF.

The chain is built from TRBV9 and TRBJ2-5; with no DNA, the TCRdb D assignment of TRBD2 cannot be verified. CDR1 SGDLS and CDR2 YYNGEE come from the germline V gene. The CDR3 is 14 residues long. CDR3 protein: CASTESLGWETQYF. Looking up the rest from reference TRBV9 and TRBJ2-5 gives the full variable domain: DSGVTQTPKHLITATGQRVTLRCSPRSGDLSVYWYQQSLDQGLQFLIQYYNGEERAKGNILERFSAQQFPDLHSELNLSSLELGDSALYFCASTESLGWETQYFGPGTRLLVL.

CDR3 amino acids: CASSREGGPNEKLFF. The chain couples TRBV5-5 to TRBJ1-4. This CDR3 is 15 amino acids long. Looked up from germline, CDR1 is SGHKS and CDR2 is YYEKEE (reference sequence).

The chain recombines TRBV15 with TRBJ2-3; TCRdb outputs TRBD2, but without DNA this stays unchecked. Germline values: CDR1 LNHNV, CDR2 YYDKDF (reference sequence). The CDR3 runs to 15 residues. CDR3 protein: CATSRGGLAGDTQYF.

Here the CDR3 reads CASSSRTGAGDTQYF. The chain joins TRBV4-3 to TRBJ2-3; the TRBD1 assignment by TCRdb is unverifiable without DNA. The germline V gene has CDR1 LGHNA and CDR2 YSLEER. The CDR3 length is 15 residues.

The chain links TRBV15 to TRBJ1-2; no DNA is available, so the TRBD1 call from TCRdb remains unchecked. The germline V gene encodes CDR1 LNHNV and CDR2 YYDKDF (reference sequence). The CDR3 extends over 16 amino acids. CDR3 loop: CATSRTDRALDYGYTF.

CDR3 in amino acids: CASGRQSYEQYF. This chain uses TRBV6-2 or TRBV6-3 with TRBJ2-7; TCRdb lists TRBD2, though no DNA is available to test this call. This CDR3 region has 12 residues. Germline CDR1 MNHEY, CDR2 SVGEGT.

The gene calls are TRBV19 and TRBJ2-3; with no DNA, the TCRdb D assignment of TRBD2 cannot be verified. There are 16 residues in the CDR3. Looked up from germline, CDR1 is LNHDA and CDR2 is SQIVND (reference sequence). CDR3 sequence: CASTYGLAGGADTQYF. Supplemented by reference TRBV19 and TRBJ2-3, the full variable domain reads DGGITQSPKYLFRKEGQNVTLSCEQNLNHDAMYWYRQDPGQGLRLIYYSQIVNDFQKGDIAEGYSVSREKKESFPLTVTSAQKNPTAFYLCASTYGLAGGADTQYFGPGTRLTVL.

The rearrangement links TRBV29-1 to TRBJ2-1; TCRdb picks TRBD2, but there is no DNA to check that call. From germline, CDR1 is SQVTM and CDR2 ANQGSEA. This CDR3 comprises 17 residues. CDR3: CSVEGAVGLAEYNEQFF.

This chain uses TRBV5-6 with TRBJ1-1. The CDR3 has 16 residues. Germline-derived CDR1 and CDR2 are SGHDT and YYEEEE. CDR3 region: CASSLLGEGLNTEAFF.

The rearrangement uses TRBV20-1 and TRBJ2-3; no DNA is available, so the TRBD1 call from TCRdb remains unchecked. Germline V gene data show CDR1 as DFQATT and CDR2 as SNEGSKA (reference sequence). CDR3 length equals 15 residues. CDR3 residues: CSARVSGIFTDTQYF.

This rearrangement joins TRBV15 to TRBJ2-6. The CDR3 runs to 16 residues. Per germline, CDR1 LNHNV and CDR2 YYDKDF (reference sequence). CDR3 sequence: CATSNGRTSGANVLTF.

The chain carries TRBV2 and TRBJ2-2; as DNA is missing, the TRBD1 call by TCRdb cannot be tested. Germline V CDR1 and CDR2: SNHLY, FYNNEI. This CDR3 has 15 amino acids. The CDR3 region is CASTQTGVITGELFF. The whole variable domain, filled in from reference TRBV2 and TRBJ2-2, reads EPEVTQTPSHQVTQMGQEVILRCVPISNHLYFYWYRQILGQKVEFLVSFYNNEISEKSEIFDDQFSVERPDGSNFTLKIRSTKLEDSAMYFCASTQTGVITGELFFGEGSRLTVL.

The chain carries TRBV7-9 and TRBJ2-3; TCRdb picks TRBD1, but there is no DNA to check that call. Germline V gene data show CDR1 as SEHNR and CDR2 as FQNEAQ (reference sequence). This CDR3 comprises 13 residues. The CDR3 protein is CASRPGGGDTQYF.

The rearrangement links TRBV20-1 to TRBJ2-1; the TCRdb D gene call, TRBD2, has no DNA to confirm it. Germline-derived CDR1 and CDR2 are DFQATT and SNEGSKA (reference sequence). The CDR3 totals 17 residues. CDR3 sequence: CSARRDSPGQSYNEQFF.

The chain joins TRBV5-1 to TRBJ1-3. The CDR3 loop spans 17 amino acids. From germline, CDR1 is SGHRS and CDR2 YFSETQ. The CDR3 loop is CASSLASGTYSGNTIYF. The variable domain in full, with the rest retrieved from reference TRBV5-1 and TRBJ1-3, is KAGVTQTPRYLIKTRGQQVTLSCSPISGHRSVSWYQQTPGQGLQFLFEYFSETQRNKGNFPGRFSGRQFSNSRSEMNVSTLELGDSALYLCASSLASGTYSGNTIYFGEGSWLTVV.

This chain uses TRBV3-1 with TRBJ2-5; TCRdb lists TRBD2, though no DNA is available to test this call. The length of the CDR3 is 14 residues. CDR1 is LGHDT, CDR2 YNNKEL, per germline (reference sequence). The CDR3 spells CASTPGLAIKTQYF.

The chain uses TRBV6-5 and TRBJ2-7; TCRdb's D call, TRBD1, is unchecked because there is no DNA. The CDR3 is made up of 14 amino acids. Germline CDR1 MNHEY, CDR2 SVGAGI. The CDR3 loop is CASSYLFGGGEQYF.

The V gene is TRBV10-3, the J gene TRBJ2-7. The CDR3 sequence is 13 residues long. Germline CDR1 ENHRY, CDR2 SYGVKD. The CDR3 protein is CAISEGADYEQYF.

CDR3 amino acids: CASSSGLGVEQFF. The genes are TRBV7-2 and TRBJ2-1; TCRdb outputs TRBD2, but without DNA this stays unchecked. Germline V gene sequence: CDR1 SGHTA, CDR2 FQGNSA. The CDR3 sequence is 13 residues long.